The 21 T cell receptor beta chains presented below share a single source sample, sequenced in a study of T cells after yellow fever vaccination. TCRdb re-derived calls from the 5' RACE reads in MiXCR, one entry per CDR3 protein. The table has a few hundred thousand distinct CDR3 sequences, roughly a sixth seen once. The sequenced sample was PBMCs, obtained before the yellow fever booster vaccination. All receptors come from a man aged 18 to 35 who received the YFV17D yellow fever vaccine.

This clonotype was observed a handful of times. The V and J genes are TRBV6-4 and TRBJ1-2; D possibly corresponds to TRBD1 (5 bases). Trimming stripped 0 bases from V and 5 bases from J, with 13 bases between. This CDR3 has 15 residues. Looked up from germline, CDR1 is MRHNA and CDR2 is SNTAGT. The CDR3 sequence is CASSDSWDHLYGYTF. CDR3 coding DNA: TGTGCCAGCAGTGACTCGTGGGACCACTTATATGGCTACACCTTC.

The chain joins TRBV4-2 to TRBJ2-5; 7 bases line up with TRBD1. Looked up from germline, CDR1 is LGHNA and CDR2 is YNFKEQ. V shed 5 bases, J shed 2 bases, and the junction held 11 bases outside the gene matches. The CDR3 spans 16 residues. CDR3 in DNA: TGTGCCAGCAGCAGGACGACAGGGCTGTCGCAAGAGACCCAGTACTTC. The encoded protein is CASSRTTGLSQETQYF.

This clonotype was seen a handful of times. This chain connects TRBV18 to TRBJ2-5, with TRBD1 as a possible D gene (6 bases). CDR1 KGHSH and CDR2 LQKENI come from the germline V gene. This CDR3 region has 15 residues. V gave up 1 base and J gave up 3 bases, with 12 bases separating them. The CDR3: CASSPRLTGEETQYF. The CDR3 bases are TGTGCCAGCTCACCACGTCTGACAGGCGAAGAGACCCAGTACTTC.

In its sample, this clonotype was seen many times. The chain is built from TRBV7-2 and TRBJ2-1, with a weak D call TRBD1 (5 bases). This CDR3 is 16 amino acids long. Trimming shortened V by 1 base and J by 9 bases, and 19 bases separated the two germline ends. CDR1 is SGHTA and CDR2 is FQGNSA in the germline V gene. In nucleotides, the CDR3 is TGTGCCAGCAGCTTAGTTTTGCACAGGCAAATTGGTGAGCAGTTCTTC. Translating it yields CASSLVLHRQIGEQFF.

This clonotype was seen more than once but under ten times. The chain uses TRBV6-2 or TRBV6-3 and TRBJ2-7; TRBD1 matches at 8 bases. The CDR3 has 14 amino acids. V trimming: 8 bases; J trimming: 3 bases; junction bases outside the gene matches: 9. In germline, CDR1 is MNHEY, CDR2 SVGEGT. The CDR3 coding sequence is TGTGCCAGCTCGCCCCGTGGGACAGGCTACGAGCAGTACTTC. This translates into CASSPRGTGYEQYF.

Only a few counts were recorded for this clonotype. V and J are TRBV5-5 and TRBJ1-6; the D is unclear. This CDR3 has 14 amino acids. Germline CDR1 and CDR2: SGHKS and YYEKEE (reference sequence). V was shortened by 1 base and J by 6 bases, with 8 bases between the two germline ends. The chain's CDR3 is CASSLPDPNSPLHF. The CDR3 bases are TGTGCCAGCAGCTTGCCGGACCCTAATTCACCCCTCCACTTT.

The rearrangement joins TRBV6-4 to TRBJ2-3; D is unclear. The CDR3 has 16 residues. Germline V gene lookup returns CDR1 MRHNA and CDR2 SNTAGT. Deletions cut 0 bases from V and 0 bases from J, with 10 bases between. The CDR3 DNA reads as TGTGCCAGCAGTGACTCTGGCAGCTTTAGCACAGATACGCAGTATTTT. Translated: CASSDSGSFSTDTQYF.

This clonotype was counted a few times. The chain links TRBV20-1 to TRBJ2-2; 11 nucleotides line up with TRBD1. The V and J ends lost 2 bases and 8 bases, in that order; junction bases with no gene match: 4. CDR3 length: 14 residues. The germline gives CDR1 DFQATT, CDR2 SNEGSKA (reference sequence). The CDR3 region is CSARSGQGVGELFF. CDR3 DNA: TGCAGTGCTAGATCGGGACAGGGGGTTGGGGAGCTGTTTTTT.

In this sample, this clonotype turned up a few times. The chain uses TRBV5-1 and TRBJ2-3; no clear D gene. V lost 5 bases to trimming and J lost 2 bases, with 9 bases between them. CDR1 SGHRS and CDR2 YFSETQ come from the germline V gene. This CDR3 comprises 13 residues. The CDR3 DNA is TGCGCCAGCAGGGCAGAAACCACAGATACGCAGTATTTT. Protein product: CASRAETTDTQYF.

This rearrangement joins TRBV12-3 or TRBV12-4 to TRBJ2-1; 8 bases agree with TRBD2. The CDR3 has 14 amino acids. After removal of 6 bases from V and 7 bases from J, the junction contained 8 bases not matched to a gene. Here the CDR3 reads CASSPRGGANEQFF. CDR3 sequence (DNA): TGTGCCAGCAGCCCCCGGGGGGGGGCAAATGAGCAGTTCTTC.

This clonotype was seen at least ten times. The J gene is TRBJ2-5, the V gene TRBV7-2; TRBD2 matches at 9 bases. With 1 base clipped from V and 1 base from J, the junction kept 1 base outside the gene matches. CDR3 length: 15 amino acids. In germline, CDR1 is SGHTA, CDR2 FQGNSA. CDR3 protein: CASSLVAGVQETQYF. The CDR3 coding sequence is TGTGCCAGCAGCTTAGTAGCGGGGGTCCAAGAGACCCAGTACTTC.

This clonotype was detected many times. This CDR3 reads CASSRSNTGELFF. The DNA of the CDR3 is TGTGCCAGCAGCCGTTCGAACACCGGGGAGCTGTTTTTT. The chain joins TRBV4-2 to TRBJ2-2; the D is unclear. The CDR3 covers 13 residues. The V gene lost 4 bases and the J gene lost 0 bases, with 3 bases spanning the gap. CDR1 LGHNA and CDR2 YNFKEQ come from the germline V gene.

A few counts support this clonotype. V and J are TRBV19 and TRBJ2-5, with a tentative D call TRBD1 (6 bases). V lost 3 bases to trimming and J lost 2 bases, with 10 bases between them. Germline V gene lookup returns CDR1 LNHDA and CDR2 SQIVND (reference sequence). The CDR3 consists of 14 residues. For the CDR3, the DNA is TGTGCCAGTAGTATCACCGGACAGCAAGAGACCCAGTACTTC. Amino acids: CASSITGQQETQYF.

This clonotype was counted a few times. The gene calls are TRBV6-2 or TRBV6-3 and TRBJ1-1, with D uncertain. Germline V gene data show CDR1 as MNHEY and CDR2 as SVGEGT. Deletions cut 8 bases from V and 10 bases from J, with 8 bases between. This CDR3 contains 9 residues. CDR3 region: CASPIGAFF. Here the CDR3 DNA reads TGTGCCAGCCCAATTGGAGCTTTCTTT.

This rearrangement joins TRBV7-3 to TRBJ2-5; 8 bases are a match to TRBD2. The CDR3 covers 14 residues. Trimming cost V 5 bases and J 4 bases; bases outside gene matches: 6. Germline V gene data show CDR1 as SGHTA and CDR2 as FQGTGA. The CDR3 is CASSNGGAGETQYF. In DNA form, the CDR3 reads TGTGCCAGCAGCAACGGGGGGGCTGGAGAGACCCAGTACTTC.

A few counts support this clonotype. This sequence joins TRBV7-2 and TRBJ1-1; 10 nucleotides match TRBD1. From germline, CDR1 is SGHTA and CDR2 FQGNSA. The CDR3 is made up of 17 amino acids. The V and J ends lost 5 bases and 4 bases, in that order; junction bases with no gene match: 13. CDR3 nucleotide sequence: TGTGCCAGCAGCCCCCAGACAGGGGGCGATCTACGCACTGAAGCTTTCTTT. It specifies CASSPQTGGDLRTEAFF.

This chain links TRBV5-1 with TRBJ2-3, with TRBD2 matching 8 bases. J lost 6 bases, V lost 2 bases, and 11 bases had no gene match. The CDR3 has 16 residues. Germline V lookup: CDR1 SGHRS, CDR2 YFSETQ. The DNA of the CDR3 is TGCGCCAGCAGCTTCATTGGTGCGGGGGGATCTGATACGCAGTATTTT. Translating it yields CASSFIGAGGSDTQYF.

Here the CDR3 reads CASSQNRGQTQYF. The CDR3 coding sequence is TGTGCCAGCAGCCAGAACAGGGGTCAGACCCAGTACTTC. V and J are TRBV3-1 and TRBJ2-5; 7 bases align to TRBD1. The CDR3 runs to 13 residues. Germline V gene data show CDR1 as LGHDT and CDR2 as YNNKEL (reference sequence). Trimming took 3 bases from V and 6 from J; bases not matched to a gene: 4.

J is TRBJ2-5 and V is TRBV27, with 9 bases aligning to TRBD1. The length of the CDR3 is 13 residues. The germline gives CDR1 MNHEY, CDR2 SMNVEV (reference sequence). V was clipped by 6 bases and J by 7 bases; unmatched bases: 6. This CDR3 reads CASRTGGDWTQYF. The CDR3 bases are TGTGCCAGCAGGACAGGGGGGGACTGGACCCAGTACTTC.

The chain recombines TRBV19 with TRBJ2-3, with a weak D call TRBD2 (5 bases). Trimming took 4 bases from V and 8 from J, leaving 13 bases between them. The CDR3 consists of 13 residues. Germline lookup yields CDR1 LNHDA and CDR2 SQIVND (reference sequence). This CDR3 reads CASSRTESGTQYF. DNA for the CDR3: TGTGCCAGTAGTAGGACTGAGAGTGGTACGCAGTATTTT.

This clonotype was seen a handful of times. This sequence joins TRBV4-3 and TRBJ2-7; no reliable D call. Germline V gives CDR1 LGHNA, CDR2 YSLEER. The CDR3 runs to 14 residues. The ends were cut back, 0 bases at V and 4 bases at J, with 10 bases in the middle. The CDR3 coding sequence is TGCGCCAGCAGCCAAGACTGGGGATCGTACGAGCAGTACGTC. Its translation is CASSQDWGSYEQYV.